A selection of T cell receptor beta chains follows, all from one sample in a study of blood T cells in healthy people across ages. In TCRdb, the 5' RACE reads were re-called with MiXCR into one record per CDR3 protein. Here the sample spans about 1.1 million distinct CDR3 sequences, more than 30% being singletons. The specimen was blood. These receptors came from a man aged 18 to 35 in good health. Each CDR3 is given with its conserved first and last residue.

TRBV7-9	TRBJ2-5	CASSLTGGNRETQYF
TRBV6-2/TRBV6-3	TRBJ1-2	CASSVTEGYGYTF
TRBV19	TRBJ2-2	CASSTHHSGTAGELFF
TRBV20-1	TRBJ2-1	CSAPPLRGYNEQFF
TRBV6-1	TRBJ1-1	CASSEGGGGTEAFF
TRBV7-8	TRBJ2-1	CASSSPTGLTEQFF
TRBV4-1	TRBJ1-4	CASSPGEQYEKLFF
TRBV5-6	TRBJ2-2	CASSPGSATGELFF
TRBV30	TRBJ2-7	CAWKRDGAYEQYF
TRBV12-3/TRBV12-4	TRBJ2-6	CASRTTGVDVLTF
TRBV6-5	TRBJ1-1	CASSTLGRLEAFF
TRBV6-2/TRBV6-3	TRBJ2-1	CASSYSKDRVSQTNEQFF
TRBV6-6	TRBJ1-1	CASSPSKQGAFF
TRBV20-1	TRBJ2-5	CSAGGLAGTSYNEQYF
TRBV4-3	TRBJ1-2	CASSQKGGPRGYTF
TRBV19	TRBJ1-1	CASRGQGLTEAFF
TRBV28	TRBJ1-5	CASSFPNIFAQHF
TRBV29-1	TRBJ2-3	CSVEVPRGGEDTQYF
TRBV5-5	.	CASSPFLTTTGTYEQYF
TRBV27	TRBJ1-2	CATLDRGRMGYTF
TRBV9	TRBJ2-5	CASSVVDTIPFTGEQYF
TRBV12-3/TRBV12-4	TRBJ1-1	CASSWRRRPPTEAFF
TRBV29-1	TRBJ1-1	CSVAKAITEAFF
TRBV4-1	TRBJ2-3	CASSQVRPGASTDTQYF
TRBV20-1	TRBJ1-5	CSAHHLRDRATQPQHF
TRBV9	TRBJ1-1	CASSVSPRTLSDTEAFF
TRBV6-2/TRBV6-3	TRBJ1-2	CASSSFGNYGYTF
TRBV14	TRBJ1-2	CASSQDPRGENYGYTF
TRBV11-3	.	CASSLGQEMTETQYF
TRBV29-1	TRBJ2-5	CSVEEYQETQYF
TRBV28	TRBJ1-2	CASSPGPVKDHYGYTF
TRBV7-9	TRBJ2-1	CASSQILAASYNEQFF
TRBV27	TRBJ1-2	CASSFSGTGYYGYTF
TRBV5-1	TRBJ1-4	CASSLRSGRGLFF
TRBV7-2	TRBJ2-1	CASSLRTSSHNEQFF
TRBV7-2	TRBJ2-5	CASSLDRVEGEQYF
TRBV7-8	TRBJ1-1	CASTGGQGKAEAFF
TRBV5-6	TRBJ1-1	CASSLAGGPRNTEAFF
TRBV7-2	TRBJ1-2	CASSLDQGDYGYTF
TRBV6-6	TRBJ2-1	CASSRGFNEQFF
TRBV24-1	TRBJ1-1	CATRDRREAFF
TRBV29-1	TRBJ2-5	CSVDLAVKETQYF
TRBV4-1	TRBJ1-2	CASSPEGQGLYGYTF
TRBV4-1	TRBJ1-3	CASSLDRSGNTIYF
TRBV4-2	TRBJ1-1	CASSQEVSTEAFF
TRBV3-1	TRBJ2-1	CACSQSGLGRNEQFF
TRBV7-2	TRBJ2-1	CASSLSSYNEQFF
TRBV7-9	TRBJ1-2	CASSLSQAVSYTF
TRBV5-1	TRBJ2-1	CASSLAETTSYNEQFF
TRBV7-2	TRBJ2-3	CASSLTGGETDTQYF
TRBV6-4	TRBJ2-3	CASNTQGAGTDTQYF
TRBV28	TRBJ1-1	CAIRLRQGPEGAFF
TRBV7-2	TRBJ2-3	CASSLAGITDTQYF